This T cell receptor beta chain was documented in a study of T-cell reconstitution after alpha-beta-depleted transplantation in children. Unique molecular identifiers were incorporated into the prepared TCRbeta library. TCRdb reprocessed the PCR reads via MiXCR and lists one record per CDR3 protein. This sample has roughly 500,000 distinct CDR3 sequences; around 17% occur once, and the top ten carry 2.5% to 4%. The table lists this clonotype with a few counts. V dropped 0 bases and J dropped 5 bases, with 14 bases sitting between them. Germline V gene lookup returns CDR1 SGHRS and CDR2 YFSETQ. The CDR3 totals 15 residues.

The chain carries TRBV5-1 and TRBJ1-1, with D perhaps matching TRBD1 (5 bases). The sample was PBMCs from the stem cell graft donor, taken from the stem cell graft. This clonotype was obtained from a human donor who donated a stem cell graft to a child with acute lymphoblastic leukemia. The CDR3 nucleotides are TGCGCCAGCAGCTTGGGGGCCGGGGCTGGGACTGAAGCTTTCTTT. Its translation: CASSLGAGAGTEAFF.